This T cell receptor (beta chain) came from a study of human T cells and chemical hapten exposure. Background on the study: Throughout the approximately 25-week study, diphenylcyclopropenone was applied weekly to the patients' scalps.

The CDR3 runs 15 residues. Germline V gene sequence: CDR1 SGHTA, CDR2 FQGTGA. Between the trimmed V and J ends, which lost 4 bases and 0 bases, there was a span of 12 bases. The time point denotes: pre-sensitization, week 0. The treatment denotes: therapeutic diphenylcyclopropenone sensitization with weekly scalp DPC. MiXCR, run by TCRdb on the RACE reads, gives a single entry per CDR3 protein. The table lists 200,000 to 300,000 distinct CDR3 sequences, 7.5% to 10% of them singletons. The rearrangement links TRBV7-3 to TRBJ2-5, with D possibly matching TRBD1 (6 bases). This specimen consisted of whole blood, obtained in connection with sensitization to the hapten diphenylcyclopropenone (DPC). The sequence was collected from a woman aged 40 to 50 with alopecia areata. Some clones in this sample may be carry-over from other donors' samples. The CDR3 region is CASSWTGTNQETQYF. CDR3 sequence (DNA): TGTGCCAGCAGCTGGACCGGGACAAACCAAGAGACCCAGTACTTC.